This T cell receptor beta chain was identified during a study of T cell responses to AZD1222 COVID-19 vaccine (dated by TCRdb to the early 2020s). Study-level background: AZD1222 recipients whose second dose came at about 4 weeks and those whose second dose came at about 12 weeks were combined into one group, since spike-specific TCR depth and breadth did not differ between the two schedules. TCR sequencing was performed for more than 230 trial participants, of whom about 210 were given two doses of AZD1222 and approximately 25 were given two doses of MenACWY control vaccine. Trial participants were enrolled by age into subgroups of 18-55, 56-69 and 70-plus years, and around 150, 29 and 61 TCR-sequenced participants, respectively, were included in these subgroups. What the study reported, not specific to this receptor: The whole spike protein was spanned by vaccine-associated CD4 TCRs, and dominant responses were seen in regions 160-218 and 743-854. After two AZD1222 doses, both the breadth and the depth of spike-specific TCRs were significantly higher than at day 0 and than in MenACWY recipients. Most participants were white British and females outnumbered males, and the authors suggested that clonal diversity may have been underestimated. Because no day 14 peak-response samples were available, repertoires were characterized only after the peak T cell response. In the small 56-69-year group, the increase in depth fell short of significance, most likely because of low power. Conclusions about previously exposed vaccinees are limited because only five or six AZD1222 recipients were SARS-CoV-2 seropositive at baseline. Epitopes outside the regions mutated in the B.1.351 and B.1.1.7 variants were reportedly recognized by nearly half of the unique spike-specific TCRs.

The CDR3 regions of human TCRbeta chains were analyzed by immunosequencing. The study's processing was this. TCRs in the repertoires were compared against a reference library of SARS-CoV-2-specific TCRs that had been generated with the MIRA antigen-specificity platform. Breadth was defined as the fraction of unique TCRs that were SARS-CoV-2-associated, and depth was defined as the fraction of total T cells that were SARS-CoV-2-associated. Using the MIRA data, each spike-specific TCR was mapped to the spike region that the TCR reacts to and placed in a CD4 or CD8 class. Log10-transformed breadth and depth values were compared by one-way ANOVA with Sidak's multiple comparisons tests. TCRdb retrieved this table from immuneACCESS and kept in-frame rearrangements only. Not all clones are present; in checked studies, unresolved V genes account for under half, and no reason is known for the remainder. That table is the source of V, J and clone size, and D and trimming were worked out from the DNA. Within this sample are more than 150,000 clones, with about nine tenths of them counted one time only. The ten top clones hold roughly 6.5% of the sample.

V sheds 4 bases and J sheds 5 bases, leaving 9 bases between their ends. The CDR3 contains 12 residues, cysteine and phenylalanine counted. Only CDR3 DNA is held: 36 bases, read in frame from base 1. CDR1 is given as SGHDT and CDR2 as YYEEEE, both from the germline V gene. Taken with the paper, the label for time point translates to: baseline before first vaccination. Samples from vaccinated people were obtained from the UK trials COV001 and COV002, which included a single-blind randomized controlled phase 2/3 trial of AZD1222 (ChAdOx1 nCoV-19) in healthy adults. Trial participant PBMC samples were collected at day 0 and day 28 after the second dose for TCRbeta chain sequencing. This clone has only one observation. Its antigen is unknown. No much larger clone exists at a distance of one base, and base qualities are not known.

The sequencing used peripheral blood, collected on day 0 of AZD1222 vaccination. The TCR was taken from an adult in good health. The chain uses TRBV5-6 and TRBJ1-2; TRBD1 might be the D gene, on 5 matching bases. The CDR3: CASSNRQYGYTF. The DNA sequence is TGTGCCAGCAGCAACCGACAGTATGGCTACACCTTC.